Reported below is one T cell receptor beta chain. The sample holds a few counts of this clonotype. Its antigen remains unidentified. Per-base qualities were not stored, and no clone one base away is much larger. These data come from a study of regulatory T cells in long-lasting Graves disease (dated by TCRdb to the early 2020s). A note on the overall study: Newly diagnosed Graves' disease patients had taken antithyroid drugs for less than 3 months. A total of roughly 35 samples were covered by TCR sequencing, comprising around 13 persistent and around 20 newly diagnosed Graves' disease patients. The study was registered as a clinical trial and conducted in China. Peripheral blood TCR sequencing and RNA sequencing compared persistent Graves' disease patients with newly diagnosed Graves' disease patients. Broad study findings and their caveats: Preferential use of TRBV28, TRBJ1-2 and TRBJ2-5 was observed in persistent disease, whereas TRBV20-1 and TRBJ2-1 were favored in newly diagnosed disease. Only peripheral blood was studied, because thyroid tissue, the primary lesion, was inaccessible. A larger number of public clonotypes was shared among persistent patients (about 2,700) than among newly diagnosed patients (over 850). The small sample size was acknowledged by the authors as a limitation that may reduce accuracy. Sequencing and analysis were restricted to the TCR beta chain. Persistent Graves' disease patients showed lower TCR Shannon entropy and fewer highly expanded clones than newly diagnosed patients, suggesting clonal expansion.

Interpreted using the paper, the time point label stands for: newly diagnosed GD, antithyroid drugs for less than 3 months. For both TCR sequencing and RNA sequencing, RNA was extracted from PBMCs using TRIzol. The diagnosis of Graves' disease followed American Thyroid Association guidelines. Patients were recruited from an endocrinology department in Xi'an, China. Each patient gave about 9.1 milliliters of peripheral blood, collected in an EDTA anticoagulant tube. Ficoll Paque Plus density gradient separation was used to isolate PBMCs, and no further T cell sorting was done. An Agilent 2100 Bioanalyzer and agarose gel were used to check RNA quality, while a NanoDrop 2000 measured RNA concentration. From the cysteine through the phenylalanine, the CDR3 covers 15 amino acids. Only the CDR3 portion is preserved as DNA: 45 bases, with reading frame beginning at the first base. V and J are truncated by 6 bases and 4 bases respectively, leaving an intervening sequence of 18 bases. CDR1 is given as MDHEN and CDR2 as SYDVKM, both from the germline V gene.

The protocol used for the library was multiplex PCR. These reads were obtained on an Illumina HiSeq 4000. To build TCR beta libraries, CDR3 regions were amplified by Arm-PCR using iRepertoire HTBI primers. Gel purification was performed on PCR products prior to sequencing. As for how the authors treated the data: Gene usage analysis of CDR3 amino acid clonotypes used the approximately 62 TRBV and about 14 TRBJ segments found across samples. Filtered high-quality paired reads were merged into contigs using COPE and FqMerger. Contigs were aligned with BLAST to IMGT TRBV, TRBD and TRBJ reference genes, and CDR3 was defined per IMGT. Any clonotype with a frequency above 0.1% was classified as a highly expanded clone. Repertoire diversity was measured by Shannon entropy, and V-J evenness by the Gini coefficient. A clonotype was considered public if more than one individual shared it. TCRdb reprocessed the public reads (quality trimming at Q25 with fastp, clone calling with MiXCR) and kept in-frame beta chains. Rows with one shared CDR3 protein collapse into an entry with the most common genes and DNA. It is TCRdb's table, rather than the study itself, that gives the V and J calls and clone size. In all, the sample holds 400,000 to 500,000 distinct CDR3 sequences, and 12% to 15% of those were seen once. The leading ten clones occupy around a sixth of the sample.

These data were also filed under a second study, of T cells in Graves' hyperthyroidism and ophthalmopathy. As that second paper reports: Stable Graves' hyperthyroidism was defined as no progression to ophthalmopathy during 18 months of follow-up. Hyperthyroidism patients were newly diagnosed, had a disease duration of under 2 months, and were aged 18 to 65 years. Exclusion was applied to patients with uncontrolled infections, other autoimmune diseases, pregnancy or lactation. Diagnoses relied on clinical symptoms, serum thyroxine and TRAb, thyroid ultrasound and orbital computed tomography. For the first round of RT-PCR on the TCR CDR3, the HTBI primer set was used together with the Qiagen OneStep RT-PCR kit. Most expanded thyroid clonotypes (frequency above 0.001) were also detected in blood, a finding suggesting that blood repertoires may reflect thyroid immune responses. In cross-validation, a model built on a 13 V-J signature told ophthalmopathy apart from stable hyperthyroidism with approximately 90% sensitivity and approximately 84% specificity, and in testing the same model reached 80%/75%. In validation, progression to ophthalmopathy was predicted by the model with nearly 71% sensitivity and around 76% specificity, a median of about 6 months before onset. A discovery cohort of about a hundred patients, approximately 44 with Graves' ophthalmopathy and 55 to 60 with stable Graves' hyperthyroidism, was used to find distinguishing TCR V-J signatures. Whether ophthalmopathy could be predicted prospectively was tested in an independent validation cohort made up of roughly 19 hyperthyroidism patients plus 17 patients who later progressed to ophthalmopathy. The approximately 100 discovery patients were divided at random into training and test sets in a 7:3 ratio. The study also compared thyroid tissue and blood T-cell repertoires from about 6 Graves' hyperthyroidism patients. After blood sampling, hyperthyroidism patients were treated with methimazole at a starting dose of 30 mg daily, and ophthalmopathy patients were treated with high-dose intravenous methylprednisolone. Libraries were constructed in a second round of multiplex PCR, after which size selection and purification were carried out. Paired-end sequencing of the libraries was performed with 100 bp reads on an Illumina HiSeq2000. Raw data were processed with SOAPnuke, discarding reads with adapters, uncalled bases, mean Phred below 15, or no exact constant-primer or identifier match. High-quality paired reads were merged with COPE v1.2.5, and unique nucleotide sequences were defined as clonotypes. MiTCR v1.1 was used to align clonotypes to the IMGT TRBV, TRBD and TRBJ reference segments. Analysis was restricted to V-J combinations with a frequency above 0.0001, which covered about 99% of repertoires. A TCS score was defined as the ratio of F50 (clonal expansion) to E x V (chaos), with BLOSUM62-based TCRdist applied between CDR3 peptides within each V-J. Welch's t-statistics and random forest reduced roughly 540 V-J features to 13, which were used in a naive Bayes classifier (R e1071). Sample size was not statistically predetermined, and investigators were not blinded to group allocation. TCR Vbeta CDR3 sequencing of 130 to 150 peripheral blood samples (about 45 ophthalmopathy, 75 hyperthyroidism and roughly 17 progressor patients) is reported in the paper.

Recombination joined TRBV28 with TRBJ1-2; the D gene identity is not certain. This receptor was identified in a woman aged 50 to 60 with Graves disease. Donor details come from another sample of the same person, matched by shared clones. The sample consisted of peripheral blood mononuclear cells (PBMCs), taken at new diagnosis, from a patient treated with antithyroid drugs. CDR3 loop: CASRSGGQLPYGYTF. The DNA reads as follows: TGTGCCAGCAGGAGCGGAGGTCAGCTTCCCTATGGCTACACCTTC.